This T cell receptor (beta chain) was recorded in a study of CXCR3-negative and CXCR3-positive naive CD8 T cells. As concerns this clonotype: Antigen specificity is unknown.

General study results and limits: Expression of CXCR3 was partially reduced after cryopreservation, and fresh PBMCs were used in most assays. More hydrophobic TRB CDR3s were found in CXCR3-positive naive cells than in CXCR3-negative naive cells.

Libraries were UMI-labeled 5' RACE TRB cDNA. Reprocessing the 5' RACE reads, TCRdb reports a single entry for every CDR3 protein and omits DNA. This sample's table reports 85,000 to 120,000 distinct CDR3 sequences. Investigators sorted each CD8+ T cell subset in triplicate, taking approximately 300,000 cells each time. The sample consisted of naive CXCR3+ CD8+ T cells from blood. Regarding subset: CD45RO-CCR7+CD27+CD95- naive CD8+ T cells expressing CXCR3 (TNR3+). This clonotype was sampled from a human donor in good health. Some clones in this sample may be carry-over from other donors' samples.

CDR3 in amino acids: CASSRGQGDYGYTF. This chain connects TRBV12-3 or TRBV12-4 to TRBJ1-2; no DNA is available, so the TRBD1 call from TCRdb remains unchecked. The CDR3 contains 14 residues.